This TCR beta chain was found in a study of human T cells and chemical hapten exposure. Study context: Upper back patch tests used 0.01% DPC, scored after 6 days. Minor pooled library volume differences mainly drove per-sample TCR yield variation.

Study findings and constraints: Significantly more large CDR3 similarity clusters arose among expanded TCRs than among controls.

Individual cDNA molecules received unique molecular identifiers in the library. TCRdb called the RACE reads again in MiXCR, with one record for every CDR3 protein. There are 50,000 to 65,000 distinct CDR3 sequences in the sample; 9.9% occur only once, and roughly 15% lies in the top ten. Time point given: patch test 3, about 24 weeks after DPC sensitization. Treatment denoted: therapeutic diphenylcyclopropenone sensitization with weekly scalp DPC. Germline CDR1 reads SQVTM; CDR2 reads ANQGSEA. There are 12 residues in the CDR3. V was clipped by 5 bases and J by 3 bases, with 10 bases between them. Many counts were recorded for this clonotype. As yet, its antigen is unknown.

The gene calls are TRBV29-1 and TRBJ1-1, with D uncertain. The origin of this receptor is a woman in her thirties or forties with alopecia areata. Some clones in this sample may be carry-over from other donors' samples. This specimen was whole blood, taken in connection with sensitization to the hapten diphenylcyclopropenone (DPC). The CDR3 here is CSVLATDTEAFF. The CDR3 DNA follows: TGCAGCGTTTTAGCCACTGACACTGAAGCTTTCTTT.